The 27 T cell receptor beta chains given below trace back to one sample, sequenced in a study of blood T cell repertoires in COVID-19. Some clones are missing from TCRdb's copy, which holds only in-frame ones; the method was immunoSEQ multiplex PCR. The sample includes around 93,000 clones, about 75% of them seen just once. Sequenced sample: peripheral blood. Receptor source: a woman older than 75 with acute or convalescent COVID-19.

This clone was detected ten times or more. The gene calls are TRBV4-3 and TRBJ1-2, with 7 bases lining up with TRBD1. Per the germline V gene, CDR1 is LGHNA and CDR2 is YSLEER. With V trimmed by 2 bases and J by 3 bases, 9 bases remained unmatched. The CDR3 consists of 16 residues. The chain's CDR3 is CASSQRQGFRYYGYTF. The CDR3 DNA reads TGCGCCAGCAGCCAACGACAGGGTTTTCGGTACTATGGCTACACCTTC.

This chain joins TRBV7-2 and TRBJ2-1; weak D call: TRBD1 (5 bases). This CDR3 contains 11 residues. Trimming stripped 3 bases from V and 13 bases from J, with 10 bases between. Germline V CDR1 and CDR2: SGHTA, FQGNSA. The DNA of the CDR3 is TGTGCCAGCAGCTTGACAGAACACCAGTTCTTC. It yields the protein CASSLTEHQFF.

This sequence joins TRBV12-3 or TRBV12-4 and TRBJ2-5; 9 bases match TRBD1. V dropped 5 bases and J dropped 5; count of bases not matched to a gene: 3. The CDR3 is made up of 13 amino acids. The CDR3 sequence is CASSGTGFETQYF. The CDR3 nucleotides read TGTGCCAGCAGTGGGACAGGGTTTGAGACCCAGTACTTC.

The V and J genes are TRBV4-3 and TRBJ2-5, with 7 nucleotides matching TRBD1. CDR3 length equals 16 residues. J gave up 2 bases and V 1 base, and 7 bases lay outside the gene matches. CDR1 LGHNA and CDR2 YSLEER come from the germline V gene. The CDR3 DNA is TGCGCCAGCAGCCAAGGACAGGGATCGGTTCAAGAGACCCAGTACTTC. It is translated as CASSQGQGSVQETQYF.

The gene calls are TRBV18 and TRBJ1-3, with TRBD1 as a possible D gene (6 bases). The V end was cut by 3 bases, the J end by 3 bases, with 15 bases between. CDR3 length: 16 residues. Germline values: CDR1 KGHSH, CDR2 LQKENI. The CDR3 coding sequence is TGTGCCAGCTCACCGGGGGCCCCCTGGGATGGAAACACCATATATTTT. It encodes CASSPGAPWDGNTIYF.

The chain has TRBV7-6 and TRBJ2-7, with TRBD2 identical over 9 bases. Germline V CDR1 and CDR2: SGHVS, FNYEAQ. V lost 1 base, J lost 0 bases, and 4 bases stayed unmatched. The CDR3 sequence is 16 residues long. The CDR3, as DNA: TGTGCCAGCAGCTTAGGAGCTAGCGGGGCCTCCTACGAGCAGTACTTC. This codes for CASSLGASGASYEQYF.

The V gene is TRBV24-1, the J gene TRBJ2-7; no clear D gene. The CDR3 runs to 14 residues. V shed 5 bases and J shed 2 bases, with 12 bases lying between them. Germline V gives CDR1 KGHDR, CDR2 SFDVKD. CDR3 protein: CATSGAARPYEQYF. In nucleotides, the CDR3 is TGTGCCACCAGTGGGGCCGCTCGACCCTACGAGCAGTACTTC.

The CDR3: CASSVEDRGPNEQFF. The CDR3 nucleotides read TGTGCCAGCAGCGTAGAGGACAGGGGGCCGAATGAGCAGTTCTTC. The J gene is TRBJ2-1, the V gene TRBV9, with 11 nucleotides matching TRBD1. Unmatched junction bases numbered 3, after V lost 0 bases and J lost 7 bases. Germline loops: CDR1 SGDLS, CDR2 YYNGEE. CDR3 length: 15 amino acids.

Of note for this clone: Being one base from a much bigger clone, this may be a read error. The J gene is TRBJ2-5, the V gene TRBV5-4, with D uncertain. CDR3 length: 11 residues. The germline V gene has CDR1 SGHNT and CDR2 YYREEE (reference sequence). Trimming pared 1 base from V and 5 bases from J, leaving 3 bases between. CDR3 in DNA: TGTGCCAGCAGCTTGCAGGAGACCCAGTACTTC. Protein product: CASSLQETQYF.

The chain uses TRBV19 and TRBJ2-5, with 8 bases that match TRBD1. The V and J ends lost 1 base and 7 bases, in that order; junction bases with no gene match: 5. The CDR3 has 14 amino acids. Germline CDR1 is LNHDA and CDR2 is SQIVND (reference sequence). In DNA, the CDR3 is TGTGCCAGTAGTATAGGGACAGGGCCAGGGACCCAGTACTTC. Translation: CASSIGTGPGTQYF.

This chain joins TRBV7-9 and TRBJ1-6, with D maybe TRBD1 (5 bases). Germline lookup yields CDR1 SEHNR and CDR2 FQNEAQ (reference sequence). Trimming removed 8 bases from V and 8 bases from J, with 16 bases in between. The CDR3 has 14 residues. DNA for the CDR3: TGTGCCAGCGAAATGGACCGGGGGTATTCACCCCTCCACTTT. It translates to CASEMDRGYSPLHF. The whole variable domain, remainder taken from reference TRBV7-9 and TRBJ1-6, is DTGVSQNPRHKITKRGQNVTFRCDPISEHNRLYWYRQTLGQGPEFLTYFQNEAQLEKSRLLSDRFSAERPKGSFSTLEIQRTEQGDSAMYLCASEMDRGYSPLHFGNGTRLTVT.

V gene TRBV20-1 combines with J gene TRBJ2-5, with D unclear. The CDR3 is 11 residues long. V lost 4 bases to trimming and J lost 7 bases, with 10 bases between them. CDR1 DFQATT and CDR2 SNEGSKA come from the germline V gene (reference sequence). CDR3 in DNA: TGCAGTGCTAATCTCCGTTTGACCCAGTACTTC. It yields the protein CSANLRLTQYF.

This clone has more than one count but fewer than ten. The chain links TRBV28 to TRBJ1-1, with 9 bases aligning to TRBD1. Germline CDR1 is MDHEN and CDR2 is SYDVKM. The CDR3 covers 16 residues. With V trimmed by 2 bases and J by 2 bases, 6 bases remained unmatched. DNA for the CDR3: TGTGCCAGCAGTTTAACAGGGGGCTCTTTTAACACTGAAGCTTTCTTT. Translated, it gives CASSLTGGSFNTEAFF.

The genes are TRBV5-5 and TRBJ1-2; the match to TRBD1 covers 9 bases. Germline CDR1 is SGHKS and CDR2 is YYEKEE (reference sequence). The CDR3 loop spans 16 amino acids. The J segment lost 6 bases and the V segment lost 0 bases, leaving 9 bases of the junction unmatched. In nucleotides, the CDR3 is TGTGCCAGCAGCTTGGCCGGACAGGGGAATATTGATGGCTACACCTTC. Amino acid sequence: CASSLAGQGNIDGYTF.

The genes are TRBV18 and TRBJ1-3; no clear D. V was pared by 1 base and J by 0 bases, with 13 bases between. Germline CDR1 and CDR2: KGHSH and LQKENI. The CDR3 totals 17 residues. In DNA, the CDR3 is TGTGCCAGCTCACCACTGCTCACTGCAAGCTCTGGAAACACCATATATTTT. This encodes CASSPLLTASSGNTIYF.

The J gene is TRBJ1-1, the V gene TRBV19, with 7 bases aligning to TRBD1. Germline lookup yields CDR1 LNHDA and CDR2 SQIVND (reference sequence). V shed 9 bases, J shed 6 bases, and the junction held 13 bases outside the gene matches. The CDR3 runs to 14 residues. This CDR3 is CASLRDSLNAEAFF. The CDR3 region has the DNA TGTGCCAGCCTCCGGGACAGCCTTAACGCTGAAGCTTTCTTT.

As to this clone: This same CDR3 is encoded by further DNA sequences in the sample. The gene calls are TRBV6-6 and TRBJ1-1; 9 nucleotides agree with TRBD1. This CDR3 region has 13 residues. The V segment lost 6 bases and the J segment 4 bases; nucleotides outside the gene matches: 3. The germline gives CDR1 MNHNY, CDR2 SVGAGI (reference sequence). CDR3 coding DNA: TGTGCCAGCAGGGACAGGGGAGGCACTGAAGCTTTCTTT. The encoded protein is CASRDRGGTEAFF.

V gene TRBV5-5 combines with J gene TRBJ1-5; D is undetermined. The length of the CDR3 is 18 residues. Germline values: CDR1 SGHKS, CDR2 YYEKEE (reference sequence). The V and J ends lost 0 bases and 2 bases respectively, with 18 bases between them. The CDR3 reads CASSLDGTQVYGNQPQHF. CDR3 nucleotide sequence: TGTGCCAGCAGCTTGGACGGTACGCAAGTGTATGGCAATCAGCCCCAGCATTTT.

The genes are TRBV7-9 and TRBJ2-3; the D gene is possibly TRBD1 (6 bases). Germline assignment: CDR1 SEHNR and CDR2 FQNEAQ (reference sequence). V was shortened by 1 base and J by 4 bases, with 18 bases between the two germline ends. The CDR3 runs to 17 residues. CDR3 coding DNA: TGTGCCAGCAGCTTAGTCCTGAGTGCAGGGGACCCAGATACGCAGTATTTT. It is translated as CASSLVLSAGDPDTQYF.

The chain combines TRBV5-4 with TRBJ2-7; 9 bases agree with TRBD1. The CDR3 has 17 amino acids. CDR1 and CDR2 (germline): SGHNT, YYREEE (reference sequence). J gave up 3 bases and V 2 bases, and 12 bases lay outside the gene matches. The CDR3 DNA is TGTGCCAGCAGCTTTCTAGGACGGGGACAGGGAGGCTACGAGCAGTACTTC. As protein: CASSFLGRGQGGYEQYF. Together with reference TRBV5-4 and TRBJ2-7, the CDR3 gives the full variable domain: ETGVTQSPTHLIKTRGQQVTLRCSSQSGHNTVSWYQQALGQGPQFIFQYYREEENGRGNFPPRFSGLQFPNYSSELNVNALELDDSALYLCASSFLGRGQGGYEQYFGPGTRLTVT.

The chain combines TRBV5-1 with TRBJ1-2, with D possibly matching TRBD1 (6 bases). The germline V and J ends were trimmed by 4 bases and 4 bases, with 14 bases remaining between them. CDR1 and CDR2 from the germline V gene are SGHRS and YFSETQ. The CDR3 is made up of 14 amino acids. CDR3 residues: CASSTTGPAYGYTF. CDR3 sequence (DNA): TGCGCCAGCAGCACCACAGGGCCGGCCTATGGCTACACCTTC.

This clone was recorded only once. The V call is TRBV5-1, the J call TRBJ2-5, with 8 bases matching TRBD2. Germline CDR1 reads SGHRS; CDR2 reads YFSETQ. The CDR3 is 14 residues long. Losses at the gene ends were 6 bases for V and 5 bases for J; bases not matched to a gene: 9. CDR3 bases: TGCGCCAGCATAAGGGCTCCGGGAGGGGAGACCCAGTACTTC. This gives the protein CASIRAPGGETQYF.

The CDR3 DNA reads as TGTGCCAGCAGCTTAGTTTTTGTTGGTAGCGGTAGTGAGCAGTTCTTC. It yields the protein CASSLVFVGSGSEQFF. The V gene is TRBV7-2, the J gene TRBJ2-1, with D maybe TRBD2 (6 bases). The V and J ends lost 1 base and 9 bases respectively, with 19 bases between them. Looked up from germline, CDR1 is SGHTA and CDR2 is FQGNSA. CDR3 length: 16 residues.

The chain uses TRBV30 and TRBJ2-5; no clear D. V gave up 3 bases and J gave up 5 bases, with 13 bases separating them. Germline assignment: CDR1 GTSNPN and CDR2 SVGIG (reference sequence). The CDR3 is 13 amino acids. The CDR3 DNA reads as TGTGCCTGGAGCCAGTCACGGCGGGAGACCCAGTACTTC. Protein sequence: CAWSQSRRETQYF.

This chain connects TRBV15 to TRBJ1-2, with 7 bases matching TRBD1. From germline, CDR1 is LNHNV and CDR2 YYDKDF (reference sequence). The CDR3 is 15 amino acids. V lost 1 base, J lost 3 bases, and 5 bases stayed unmatched. CDR3 residues: CATSRAPQGDYGYTF. The CDR3 bases are TGTGCCACCAGCAGAGCCCCCCAGGGGGACTATGGCTACACCTTC.

This chain joins TRBV2 and TRBJ2-7; the match to TRBD2 covers 9 bases. The germline V gene encodes CDR1 SNHLY and CDR2 FYNNEI. The V segment lost 2 bases and the J segment 4 bases; nucleotides outside the gene matches: 6. CDR3 length: 15 amino acids. CDR3: CASSEWAGGRYEQYF. The CDR3 DNA reads TGTGCCAGCAGTGAATGGGCGGGAGGGCGGTACGAGCAGTACTTC.

A single count supports this clone. This chain connects TRBV4-2 to TRBJ2-5; 13 bases align to TRBD2. Looked up from germline, CDR1 is LGHNA and CDR2 is YNFKEQ. The J segment lost 3 bases and the V segment lost 3 bases, leaving 4 bases of the junction unmatched. This CDR3 contains 16 residues. CDR3 residues: CASSHTSGGAEETQYF. DNA of the CDR3: TGTGCCAGCAGCCACACTAGCGGGGGGGCCGAAGAGACCCAGTACTTC.